This T cell receptor (beta chain) was found in a study of PD-1 and CTLA-4 blockade in melanoma. Clones were sequenced by immunoSEQ multiplex PCR, and TCRdb holds only the in-frame ones, with some missing. The sample lists 31,000 or so clones; around 89% were seen once. The sequence came from a human donor with melanoma. The sequencing here drew on CD8+ T cells from peripheral blood, taken from a patient given anti-PD-1 treatment.

The CDR3 region is CASSGTGAMDQPQHF. CDR3 DNA sequence: TGTGCCAGCAGTGGGACAGGGGCAATGGATCAGCCCCAGCATTTT. The chain has TRBV2 and TRBJ1-5, with TRBD1 identical over 9 bases. Germline values: CDR1 SNHLY, CDR2 FYNNEI. The CDR3 consists of 15 residues. V was pared by 4 bases and J by 5 bases, with 6 bases of the junction left unmatched.